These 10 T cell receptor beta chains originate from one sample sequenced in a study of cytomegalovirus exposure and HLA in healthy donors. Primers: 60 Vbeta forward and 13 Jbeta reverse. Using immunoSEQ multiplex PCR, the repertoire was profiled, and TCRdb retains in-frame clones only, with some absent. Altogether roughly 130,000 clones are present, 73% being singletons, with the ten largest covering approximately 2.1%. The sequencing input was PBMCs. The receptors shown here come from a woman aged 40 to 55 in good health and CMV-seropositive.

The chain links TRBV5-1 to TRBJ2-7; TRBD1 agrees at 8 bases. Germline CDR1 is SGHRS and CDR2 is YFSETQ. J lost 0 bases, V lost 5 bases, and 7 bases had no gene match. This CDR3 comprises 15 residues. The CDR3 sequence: CASRRGQASSYEQYF. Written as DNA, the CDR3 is TGCGCCAGCAGAAGGGGACAGGCGAGCTCCTACGAGCAGTACTTC. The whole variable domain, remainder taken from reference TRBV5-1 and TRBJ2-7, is KAGVTQTPRYLIKTRGQQVTLSCSPISGHRSVSWYQQTPGQGLQFLFEYFSETQRNKGNFPGRFSGRQFSNSRSEMNVSTLELGDSALYLCASRRGQASSYEQYFGPGTRLTVT.

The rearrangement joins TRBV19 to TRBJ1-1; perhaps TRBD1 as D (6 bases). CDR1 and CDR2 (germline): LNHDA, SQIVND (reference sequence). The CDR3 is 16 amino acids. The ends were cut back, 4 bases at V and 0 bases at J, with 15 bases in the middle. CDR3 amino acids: CASSNARQGMNTEAFF. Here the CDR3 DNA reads TGTGCCAGTAGTAACGCCCGGCAGGGGATGAACACTGAAGCTTTCTTT.

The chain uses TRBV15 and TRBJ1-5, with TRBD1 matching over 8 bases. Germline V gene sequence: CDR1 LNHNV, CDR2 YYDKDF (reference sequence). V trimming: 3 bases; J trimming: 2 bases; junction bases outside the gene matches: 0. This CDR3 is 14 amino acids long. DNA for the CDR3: TGTGCCACCAGCAGGACAGGGGGCAATCAGCCCCAGCATTTT. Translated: CATSRTGGNQPQHF.

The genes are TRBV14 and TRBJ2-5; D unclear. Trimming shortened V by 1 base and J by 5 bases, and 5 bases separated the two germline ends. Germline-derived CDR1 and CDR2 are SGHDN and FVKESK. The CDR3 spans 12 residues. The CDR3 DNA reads TGTGCCAGCAGCCAAGTCCGGGAGACCCAGTACTTC. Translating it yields CASSQVRETQYF.

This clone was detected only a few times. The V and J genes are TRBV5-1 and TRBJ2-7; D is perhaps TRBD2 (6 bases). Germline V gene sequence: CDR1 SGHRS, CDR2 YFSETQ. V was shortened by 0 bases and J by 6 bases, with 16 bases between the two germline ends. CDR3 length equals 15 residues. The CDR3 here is CASSLVGGRPGEQYF. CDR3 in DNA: TGCGCCAGCAGCTTGGTCGGGGGACGGCCGGGCGAGCAGTACTTC. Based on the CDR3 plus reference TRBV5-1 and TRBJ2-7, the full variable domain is KAGVTQTPRYLIKTRGQQVTLSCSPISGHRSVSWYQQTPGQGLQFLFEYFSETQRNKGNFPGRFSGRQFSNSRSEMNVSTLELGDSALYLCASSLVGGRPGEQYFGPGTRLTVT.

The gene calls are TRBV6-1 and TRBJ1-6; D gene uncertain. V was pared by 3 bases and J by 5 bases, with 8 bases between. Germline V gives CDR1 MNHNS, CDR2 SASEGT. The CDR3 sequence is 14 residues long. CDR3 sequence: CASSEALDNSPLHF. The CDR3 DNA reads TGTGCCAGCAGTGAGGCTCTGGATAATTCACCCCTCCACTTT.

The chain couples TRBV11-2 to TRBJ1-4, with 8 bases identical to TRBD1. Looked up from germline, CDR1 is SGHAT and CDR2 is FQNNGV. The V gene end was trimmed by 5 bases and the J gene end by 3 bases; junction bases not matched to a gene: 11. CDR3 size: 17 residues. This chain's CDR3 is CASSSRTGKGPNEKLFF. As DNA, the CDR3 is TGTGCCAGCAGCAGTCGGACAGGGAAGGGCCCTAATGAAAAACTGTTTTTT.

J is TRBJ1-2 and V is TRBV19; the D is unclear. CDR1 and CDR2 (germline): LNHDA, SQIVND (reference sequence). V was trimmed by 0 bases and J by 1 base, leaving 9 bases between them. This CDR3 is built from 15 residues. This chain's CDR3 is CASSIDREVNYGYTF. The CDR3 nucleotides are TGTGCCAGTAGTATAGATCGGGAAGTTAACTATGGCTACACCTTC.

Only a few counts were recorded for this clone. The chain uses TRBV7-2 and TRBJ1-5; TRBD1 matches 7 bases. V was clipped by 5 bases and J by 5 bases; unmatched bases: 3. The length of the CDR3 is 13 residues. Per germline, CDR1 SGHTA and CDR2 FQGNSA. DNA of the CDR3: TGTGCCAGCAGCACCACAGGGGATCAGCCCCAGCATTTT. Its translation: CASSTTGDQPQHF.

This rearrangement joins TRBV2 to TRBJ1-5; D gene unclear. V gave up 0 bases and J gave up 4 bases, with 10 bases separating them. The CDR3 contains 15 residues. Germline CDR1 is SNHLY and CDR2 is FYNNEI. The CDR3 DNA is TGTGCCAGCAGTGAAGCGCGGGCCGAAAATCAGCCCCAGCATTTT. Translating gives CASSEARAENQPQHF. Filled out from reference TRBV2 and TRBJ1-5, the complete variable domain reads EPEVTQTPSHQVTQMGQEVILRCVPISNHLYFYWYRQILGQKVEFLVSFYNNEISEKSEIFDDQFSVERPDGSNFTLKIRSTKLEDSAMYFCASSEARAENQPQHFGDGTRLSIL.